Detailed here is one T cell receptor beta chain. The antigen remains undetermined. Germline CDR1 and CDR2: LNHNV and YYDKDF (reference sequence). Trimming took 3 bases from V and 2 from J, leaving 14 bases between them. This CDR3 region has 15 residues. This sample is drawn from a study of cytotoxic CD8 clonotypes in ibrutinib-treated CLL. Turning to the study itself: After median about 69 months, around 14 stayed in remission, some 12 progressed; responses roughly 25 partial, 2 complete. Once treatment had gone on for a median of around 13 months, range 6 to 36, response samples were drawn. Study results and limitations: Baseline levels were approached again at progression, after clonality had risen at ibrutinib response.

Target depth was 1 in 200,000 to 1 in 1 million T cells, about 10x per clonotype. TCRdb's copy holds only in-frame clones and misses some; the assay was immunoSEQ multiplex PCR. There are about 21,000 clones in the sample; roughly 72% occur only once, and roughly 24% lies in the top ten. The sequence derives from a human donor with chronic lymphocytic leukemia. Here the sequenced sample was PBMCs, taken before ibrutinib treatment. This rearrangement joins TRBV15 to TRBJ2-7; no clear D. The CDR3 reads CATSSSRTGAYEQYF. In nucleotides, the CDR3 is TGTGCCACCAGCAGTTCCCGGACGGGTGCCTACGAGCAGTACTTC.